The T cell receptor beta chain under discussion was sequenced for a study of beta chain features in type 1 diabetes. Study in general: Examination of sorted cells across all samples involved more than 85,000,000 cells. General study results and limits: Comparison showed that naive, central memory and Treg TCRB repertoires appeared more similar among patients than among healthy donors. Overrepresentation of cells with high TCR expression could result from cDNA sequencing.

A remark on this clone: No antigen is known for it.

Germline CDR1 is SGHAT and CDR2 is FQNNGV. The CDR3 loop spans 13 amino acids. The germline V and J ends were trimmed by 8 bases and 0 bases, with 10 bases remaining between them. The whole isolated RNA underwent reverse transcription, so sequencing captured expressed TCRB transcripts. Sequencing was performed with immunoSEQ multiplex PCR; in TCRdb, only in-frame clones are kept and a portion is missing. Found here are about 290,000 clones, around 7.8% of them singletons; the top ten hold 1%. Researchers reported sorting CD4+ naive, central memory, regulatory and stem cell-like memory cells via CD45RO/CCR7/CD25/CD127/CD95/CD27.

Material: central memory CD4+ T cells from blood. The clonotype was recovered from a woman aged 18-29 years in good health. The chain uses TRBV11-2 and TRBJ2-5, with no clear D. CDR3: CASLKSYQETQYF. For the CDR3, the DNA is TGTGCCAGCCTTAAGTCGTACCAAGAGACCCAGTACTTC.